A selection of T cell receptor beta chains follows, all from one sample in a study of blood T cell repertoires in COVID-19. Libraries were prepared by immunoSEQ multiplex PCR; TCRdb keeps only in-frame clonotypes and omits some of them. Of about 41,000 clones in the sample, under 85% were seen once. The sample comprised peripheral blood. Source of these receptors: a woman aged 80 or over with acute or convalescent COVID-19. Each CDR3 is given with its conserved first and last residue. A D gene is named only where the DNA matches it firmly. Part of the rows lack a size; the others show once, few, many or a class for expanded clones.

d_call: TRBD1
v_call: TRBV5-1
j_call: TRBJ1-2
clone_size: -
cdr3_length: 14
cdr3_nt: TGCGCCAGCAGCTTGGAGGGACAGATCTATGGCTACACCTTC
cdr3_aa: CASSLEGQIYGYTF

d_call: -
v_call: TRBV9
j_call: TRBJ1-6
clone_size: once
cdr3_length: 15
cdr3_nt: TGTGCCAGCAGCGTAGATCCGGAGACCAATTCACCCCTCCACTTT
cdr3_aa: CASSVDPETNSPLHF

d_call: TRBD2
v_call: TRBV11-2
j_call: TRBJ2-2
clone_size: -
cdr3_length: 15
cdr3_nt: TGTGCCAGCAGCCCCAGCGGGGGGGCCGTCGGGGAGCTGTTTTTT
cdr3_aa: CASSPSGGAVGELFF

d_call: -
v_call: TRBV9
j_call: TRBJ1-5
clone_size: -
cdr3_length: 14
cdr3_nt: TGTGCCAGCAGCGTAGATTCGCGGGCCCAGCCCCAGCATTTT
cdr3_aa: CASSVDSRAQPQHF

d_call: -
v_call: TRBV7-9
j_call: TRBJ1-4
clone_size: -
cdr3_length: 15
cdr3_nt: TGTGCCAGCAGCTCGGACAGTCCTTTTAATGAAAAACTGTTTTTT
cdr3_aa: CASSSDSPFNEKLFF

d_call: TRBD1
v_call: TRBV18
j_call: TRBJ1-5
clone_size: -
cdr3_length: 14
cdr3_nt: TGTGCCAGCTCACCTTCCGGGACAGCGAACCGCCAGCATTTT
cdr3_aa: CASSPSGTANRQHF

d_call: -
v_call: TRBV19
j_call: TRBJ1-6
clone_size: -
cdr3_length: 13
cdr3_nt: TGTGCCAGTAGTTCGCAAGCGAATTCACCCCTCCACTTT
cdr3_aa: CASSSQANSPLHF

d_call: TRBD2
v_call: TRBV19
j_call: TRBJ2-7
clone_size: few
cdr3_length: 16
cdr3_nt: TGTGCCAGTAGTAGTCAACTAGCGGGGGGCCTCTACGAGCAGTACTTC
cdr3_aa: CASSSQLAGGLYEQYF

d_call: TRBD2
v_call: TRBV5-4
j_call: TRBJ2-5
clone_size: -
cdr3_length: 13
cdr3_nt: TGTGCCAGCAGCCTAGCGGGGCCGGAGACCCAGTACTTC
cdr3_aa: CASSLAGPETQYF

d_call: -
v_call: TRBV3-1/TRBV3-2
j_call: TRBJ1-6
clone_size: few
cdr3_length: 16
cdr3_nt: TGTGCCAGCAGCGAAGGACTGAGCTCCTATAATTCACCCCTCCACTTT
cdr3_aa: CASSEGLSSYNSPLHF

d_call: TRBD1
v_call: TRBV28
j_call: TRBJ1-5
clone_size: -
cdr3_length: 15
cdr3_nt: TGTGCCAGCAGTTTACTAGACAGGGGCGATCAGCCCCAGCATTTT
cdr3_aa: CASSLLDRGDQPQHF

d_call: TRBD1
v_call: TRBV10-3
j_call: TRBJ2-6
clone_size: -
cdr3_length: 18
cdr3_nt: TGTGCCATCAGTGCAAGGCCCGGACAGGCTTCTGGGGCCAACGTCCTGACTTTC
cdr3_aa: CAISARPGQASGANVLTF

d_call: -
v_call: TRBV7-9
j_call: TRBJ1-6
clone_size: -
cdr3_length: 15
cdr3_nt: TGTGCCAGCAGCTTAGGGAGCGAGGGTTATTCACCCCTCCACTTT
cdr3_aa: CASSLGSEGYSPLHF

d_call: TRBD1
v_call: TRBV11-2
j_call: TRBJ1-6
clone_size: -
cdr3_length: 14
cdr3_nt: TGTGCCAGCAGCTTAAGGGGGCAAAATTCACCCCTCCACTTT
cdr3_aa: CASSLRGQNSPLHF

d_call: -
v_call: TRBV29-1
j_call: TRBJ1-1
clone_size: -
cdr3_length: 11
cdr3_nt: TGCAGCGTGGCCCTTGGCAGGGTAGCTTTCTTT
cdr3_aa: CSVALGRVAFF

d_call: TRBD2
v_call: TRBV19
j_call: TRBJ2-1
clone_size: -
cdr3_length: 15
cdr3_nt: TGTGCCAGTAGGGGAGGGGAGAGCTCCTACAATGAGCAGTTCTTC
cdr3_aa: CASRGGESSYNEQFF